This T cell receptor beta chain emerged from a study of blood T cell repertoires in COVID-19. Repertoires were generated with immunoSEQ multiplex PCR, while TCRdb's copy carries only in-frame clones and drops some. The repertoire holds about 320,000 clones, with more than 75% as singletons. Trimming removed 0 bases from V and 3 bases from J; junction bases left unmatched: 6. This CDR3 comprises 16 residues. Germline lookup yields CDR1 SGHVS and CDR2 FQNEAQ. The sequence was obtained from a woman aged 18-35 years who had recovered from COVID-19. Material for sequencing was PBMCs or T cells enriched from blood (not recorded which). This rearrangement joins TRBV7-8 to TRBJ2-3; 7 bases map to TRBD2. CDR3: CASSLAKGLGTDTQYF. The CDR3, as DNA: TGTGCCAGCAGCTTAGCGAAAGGACTAGGGACAGATACGCAGTATTTT.